The 13 T cell receptor beta chains given below trace back to one sample, sequenced in a study of beta chain features in type 1 diabetes. Sequencing targeted expressed TCRB transcripts, as all isolated RNA had been reverse transcribed. Method: immunoSEQ multiplex PCR; TCRdb's copy keeps in-frame clones and lacks some. This sample has 600,000 to 650,000 clones, with roughly a sixth found just once. The specimen sequenced was naive CD4+ T cells from blood. The receptors derive from a young man in good health.

In its sample, this clone was seen a few times. This chain joins TRBV5-4 and TRBJ1-4, with D unclear. The CDR3 runs to 15 residues. V was pared by 1 base and J by 0 bases, with 7 bases between. CDR1 is SGHNT and CDR2 is YYREEE in the germline V gene (reference sequence). The CDR3 DNA sequence: TGTGCCAGCAGCTTGAGCTTTGCAACTAATGAAAAACTGTTTTTT. Amino acids: CASSLSFATNEKLFF. The full variable domain, rest sourced from reference TRBV5-4 and TRBJ1-4, is ETGVTQSPTHLIKTRGQQVTLRCSSQSGHNTVSWYQQALGQGPQFIFQYYREEENGRGNFPPRFSGLQFPNYSSELNVNALELDDSALYLCASSLSFATNEKLFFGSGTQLSVL.

This clone appeared a few times. This chain joins TRBV4-1 and TRBJ2-1, with unresolved D. This CDR3 spans 12 amino acids. Germline CDR1 and CDR2: MGHRA and YSYEKL. Trimming pared 5 bases from V and 9 bases from J, leaving 11 bases between. CDR3 DNA sequence: TGCGCCAGCAGCACCCCCGCTGTTGAGCAGTTCTTC. Translating gives CASSTPAVEQFF.

The CDR3: CASSLGGITDTQYF. CDR3 DNA: TGTGCCAGCAGCTTAGGGGGAATCACAGATACGCAGTATTTT. The chain carries TRBV7-7 and TRBJ2-3; D not resolved. With 1 base removed from V and 2 bases from J, the gap between germline ends came to 7 bases. The CDR3 is 14 residues long. From germline, CDR1 is SSHAT and CDR2 FNYEAQ (reference sequence).

The genes are TRBV15 and TRBJ1-1, with D perhaps TRBD1 (5 bases). The CDR3 consists of 16 residues. Trimming cost V 1 base and J 4 bases, with 16 bases left between them. Per germline, CDR1 LNHNV and CDR2 YYDKDF (reference sequence). The chain's CDR3 is CATSRAGGKSVTEAFF. In DNA, the CDR3 is TGTGCCACCAGCAGAGCTGGGGGGAAGTCGGTCACTGAAGCTTTCTTT. Drawing the rest from reference TRBV15 and TRBJ1-1, the complete variable domain is DAMVIQNPRYQVTQFGKPVTLSCSQTLNHNVMYWYQQKSSQAPKLLFHYYDKDFNNEADTPDNFQSRRPNTSFCFLDIRSPGLGDTAMYLCATSRAGGKSVTEAFFGQGTRLTVV.

This chain joins TRBV15 and TRBJ2-7; 13 bases agree with TRBD2. CDR3 size: 18 residues. CDR1 is LNHNV, CDR2 YYDKDF, per germline (reference sequence). Trimming took 3 bases from V and 7 from J; bases not matched to a gene: 15. The CDR3 protein is CATSRTLKGTSGIGEQYF. CDR3 sequence (DNA): TGTGCCACCAGCAGGACTCTTAAGGGGACTAGCGGGATCGGAGAGCAGTACTTC. The whole variable domain, remainder taken from reference TRBV15 and TRBJ2-7, is DAMVIQNPRYQVTQFGKPVTLSCSQTLNHNVMYWYQQKSSQAPKLLFHYYDKDFNNEADTPDNFQSRRPNTSFCFLDIRSPGLGDTAMYLCATSRTLKGTSGIGEQYFGPGTRLTVT.

The V gene is TRBV14, the J gene TRBJ2-2, with TRBD2 matching over 9 bases. Germline values: CDR1 SGHDN, CDR2 FVKESK. The length of the CDR3 is 16 residues. V shed 3 bases, J shed 1 base, and the junction held 3 bases outside the gene matches. The CDR3: CASSHRTSVNTGELFF. CDR3 bases: TGTGCCAGCAGCCACCGGACTAGCGTGAACACCGGGGAGCTGTTTTTT.

The chain links TRBV10-3 to TRBJ1-3, with D unclear. Trimming stripped 9 bases from V and 4 bases from J, with 7 bases between. CDR3 size: 11 residues. Germline V gene sequence: CDR1 ENHRY, CDR2 SYGVKD. The DNA for the CDR3 is TGTGCCATTACACAGGGAAACACCATATATTTT. Protein sequence: CAITQGNTIYF.

Only a few counts were recorded for this clone. Within the sample, other DNA sequences also encode this same CDR3. The chain has TRBV2 and TRBJ1-5, with TRBD1 matching 10 bases. This CDR3 comprises 13 residues. CDR1 and CDR2 from the germline V gene are SNHLY and FYNNEI. The J segment lost 7 bases and the V segment lost 6 bases, leaving 3 bases of the junction unmatched. This CDR3 is CASRGQGLQPQHF. The CDR3 DNA sequence: TGTGCCAGCAGGGGACAGGGGTTGCAGCCCCAGCATTTT. The full variable domain, its missing parts supplied by reference TRBV2 and TRBJ1-5, is EPEVTQTPSHQVTQMGQEVILRCVPISNHLYFYWYRQILGQKVEFLVSFYNNEISEKSEIFDDQFSVERPDGSNFTLKIRSTKLEDSAMYFCASRGQGLQPQHFGDGTRLSIL.

The chain is built from TRBV5-1 and TRBJ2-1; D could derive from TRBD1 or TRBD2 (5 bases each). Germline V gene lookup returns CDR1 SGHRS and CDR2 YFSETQ. V was shortened by 3 bases and J by 7 bases, with 11 bases between the two germline ends. The CDR3 runs 13 residues. CDR3 nucleotide sequence: TGCGCCAGCAGCTGGGACCGGGTTAATGAGCAGTTCTTC. Translated, it gives CASSWDRVNEQFF.

In regard to this clone: The same CDR3 can be traced to other DNA sequences in this sample. The V and J genes are TRBV28 and TRBJ1-2, with unresolved D. The CDR3 length is 12 residues. CDR1 is MDHEN and CDR2 is SYDVKM in the germline V gene. Trimming took 4 bases from V and 4 from J, leaving 7 bases between them. The CDR3 loop reads CASSSRVYGYTF. The CDR3 coding sequence is TGTGCCAGCAGTTCACGGGTCTATGGCTACACCTTC.

The chain recombines TRBV6-8 with TRBJ2-7; D perhaps matches TRBD1 (6 bases). V dropped 4 bases and J dropped 3 bases, with 10 bases sitting between them. The CDR3 runs to 13 residues. Germline CDR1 and CDR2: MNHGY and SAAAGT. This chain's CDR3 is CASSLGRGYEQYF. For the CDR3, the DNA is TGTGCCAGCAGTTTAGGCAGGGGCTACGAGCAGTACTTC.

J is TRBJ2-7 and V is TRBV15; unclear D gene. The CDR3 sequence is 13 residues long. Germline V lookup: CDR1 LNHNV, CDR2 YYDKDF (reference sequence). V lost 0 bases, J lost 2 bases, and 5 bases lay in between. The CDR3 region is CATSRDVAYEQYF. The CDR3 region has the DNA TGTGCCACCAGCAGAGATGTAGCCTACGAGCAGTACTTC. Using reference TRBV15 and TRBJ2-7 for the parts outside the CDR3, the full variable domain is DAMVIQNPRYQVTQFGKPVTLSCSQTLNHNVMYWYQQKSSQAPKLLFHYYDKDFNNEADTPDNFQSRRPNTSFCFLDIRSPGLGDTAMYLCATSRDVAYEQYFGPGTRLTVT.

This clone showed up just a few times. Other DNA sequences within the sample encode an identical CDR3. V gene TRBV25-1 combines with J gene TRBJ1-2; no clear D gene. Between the trimmed V and J ends, which lost 3 bases and 5 bases, there was a span of 7 bases. Looked up from germline, CDR1 is MGHDK and CDR2 is SYGVNS. The CDR3 contains 12 residues. The CDR3 sequence: CASSDRPYGYTF. The CDR3 DNA follows: TGTGCCAGCAGTGACAGGCCTTATGGCTACACCTTC.